A selection of T cell receptor beta chains follows, all from one sample in a study of T-cell reconstitution after alpha-beta-depleted transplantation in children. TCRdb reprocessed the PCR reads via MiXCR and lists one record per CDR3 protein. Among some 300,000 distinct CDR3 sequences listed, about 9.3% were seen once. This specimen was PBMCs from the stem cell graft donor, taken from the stem cell graft. The receptor set was obtained from a human donor who donated a stem cell graft to a child with acute lymphoblastic leukemia. Both conserved end residues are part of each CDR3. Each record gives: D gene, clone size, V gene, J gene, CDR3 DNA, CDR3 protein. A D gene is named only where the DNA matches it firmly. Clone size, where shown, is once, few, many, or a class for clones that have expanded.

D gene: TRBD1
clone size: many
V gene: TRBV9
J gene: TRBJ2-7
CDR3 DNA: TGTGCCAGCAGCCCGGCACCGGGACAGGGGCACGAGCAGTACTTC
CDR3 protein: CASSPAPGQGHEQYF

D gene: .
clone size: few
V gene: TRBV7-9
J gene: TRBJ2-2
CDR3 DNA: TGTGCCAGCAGCGTTGGATTGGGGAATGTTCCCGGGGAGCTGTTTTTT
CDR3 protein: CASSVGLGNVPGELFF

D gene: TRBD2
clone size: few
V gene: TRBV10-3
J gene: TRBJ2-1
CDR3 DNA: TGTGCCATCAGTGGGGAAGCGGGAGACGATGAGCAGTTCTTC
CDR3 protein: CAISGEAGDDEQFF

D gene: TRBD1
clone size: many
V gene: TRBV7-8
J gene: TRBJ2-5
CDR3 DNA: TGTGCCAGCAGCTTAACCACACAGGGGGCGGCGGAGACCCAGTACTTC
CDR3 protein: CASSLTTQGAAETQYF

D gene: .
clone size: .
V gene: TRBV2
J gene: TRBJ1-1
CDR3 DNA: TGTGCCAGCAGTGTCACCCCGGCTCCCACTGAAGCTTTCTTT
CDR3 protein: CASSVTPAPTEAFF

D gene: TRBD1
clone size: .
V gene: TRBV11-1
J gene: TRBJ1-5
CDR3 DNA: TGTGCCAGCAGCTTATGGGGGGACAGGACTCCAGGCAATCAGCCCCAGCATTTT
CDR3 protein: CASSLWGDRTPGNQPQHF

D gene: .
clone size: .
V gene: TRBV15
J gene: TRBJ1-1
CDR3 DNA: TGTGCCACCAGCAGAGATTTCGTGACAGTGAACACTGAAGCTTTCTTT
CDR3 protein: CATSRDFVTVNTEAFF

D gene: .
clone size: few
V gene: TRBV27
J gene: TRBJ1-6
CDR3 DNA: TGTGCCAGCAGTTTTGACAGTAATTCACCCCTCCACTTT
CDR3 protein: CASSFDSNSPLHF

D gene: .
clone size: .
V gene: TRBV7-9
J gene: TRBJ2-7
CDR3 DNA: TGTGCCAGCAGCCCTTGGACAGGACTACTGGAGCAGTACTTC
CDR3 protein: CASSPWTGLLEQYF

D gene: .
clone size: few
V gene: TRBV12-3/TRBV12-4
J gene: TRBJ2-1
CDR3 DNA: TGTGCCAGCAGCCCTCCGTGGGGGGACAACAATGAGCAGTTCTTC
CDR3 protein: CASSPPWGDNNEQFF

D gene: .
clone size: few
V gene: TRBV20-1
J gene: TRBJ2-7
CDR3 DNA: TGCAGTGCAAGGACACATACTCGATACGAGCAGTACTTC
CDR3 protein: CSARTHTRYEQYF

D gene: TRBD1
clone size: .
V gene: TRBV7-3
J gene: TRBJ1-1
CDR3 DNA: TGTGCCAGCAGCGAGTGGGACAGGGGAATGAACACTGAAGCTTTCTTT
CDR3 protein: CASSEWDRGMNTEAFF

D gene: TRBD2
clone size: few
V gene: TRBV27
J gene: TRBJ2-1
CDR3 DNA: TGTGCCAGCAGTGGGGGACTACCGATACAATATGAGCAGTTCTTC
CDR3 protein: CASSGGLPIQYEQFF

D gene: TRBD2
clone size: .
V gene: TRBV11-1
J gene: TRBJ2-5
CDR3 DNA: TGTGCCAGCAGCCCCGCGGGACTAGCGGGAGCGTTAGGCGAGACCGAGTACTTC
CDR3 protein: CASSPAGLAGALGETEYF

D gene: TRBD1
clone size: .
V gene: TRBV10-3
J gene: TRBJ2-7
CDR3 DNA: TGTGCCATCACCGCCGGGACAGGGGTGCGCGAGCAGTACTTC
CDR3 protein: CAITAGTGVREQYF

D gene: TRBD1
clone size: few
V gene: TRBV5-1
J gene: TRBJ2-1
CDR3 DNA: TGCGCCAGCAGCTTGGTTGGGACAGGGGTCAATGAGCAGTTCTTC
CDR3 protein: CASSLVGTGVNEQFF

D gene: .
clone size: many
V gene: TRBV7-9
J gene: TRBJ2-5
CDR3 DNA: TGTGCCAGCAGCCGGGGACTGGGCCAAGAGACCCAGTACTTC
CDR3 protein: CASSRGLGQETQYF

D gene: TRBD1
clone size: .
V gene: TRBV24-1
J gene: TRBJ1-2
CDR3 DNA: TGTGCCACCAGGGACAGGGGGTACGGCTACACCTTC
CDR3 protein: CATRDRGYGYTF

D gene: .
clone size: few
V gene: TRBV9
J gene: TRBJ2-2
CDR3 DNA: TGTGCCAGCAGCGTGGTATCGGTCCCCTGGACCGGGGAGCTGTTTTTT
CDR3 protein: CASSVVSVPWTGELFF

D gene: TRBD2
clone size: few
V gene: TRBV9
J gene: TRBJ2-2
CDR3 DNA: TGTGCCAGCAGCCCTAGCGGGAGAATAGGCACCGGGGAGCTGTTTTTT
CDR3 protein: CASSPSGRIGTGELFF

D gene: TRBD2
clone size: .
V gene: TRBV29-1
J gene: TRBJ2-3
CDR3 DNA: TGCAGCGAACTAGCGGCTAGCACAGATACGCAGTATTTT
CDR3 protein: CSELAASTDTQYF

D gene: .
clone size: few
V gene: TRBV20-1
J gene: TRBJ2-1
CDR3 DNA: TGCAGTGCTACTTCTTTGAGCTCCTACAATGAGCAGTTCTTC
CDR3 protein: CSATSLSSYNEQFF

D gene: .
clone size: few
V gene: TRBV3-1
J gene: TRBJ2-7
CDR3 DNA: TGTGCCAGCAGCCAAGTGTCAGCCTACGAGCAGTACTTC
CDR3 protein: CASSQVSAYEQYF

D gene: .
clone size: .
V gene: TRBV4-2
J gene: TRBJ2-3
CDR3 DNA: TGTGCCAGCAGCCCAGGGACGCTGAACACAGATACGCAGTATTTT
CDR3 protein: CASSPGTLNTDTQYF

D gene: TRBD1
clone size: few
V gene: TRBV5-1
J gene: TRBJ2-5
CDR3 DNA: TGCGCCAGCAGCTCGGGACAGCAAGAGACCCAGTACTTC
CDR3 protein: CASSSGQQETQYF

D gene: .
clone size: few
V gene: TRBV20-1
J gene: TRBJ2-4
CDR3 DNA: TGCAGTGCTAGGAAGGGTTGGCAGACGAATCCCAAAAACATTCAGTACTTC
CDR3 protein: CSARKGWQTNPKNIQYF

D gene: .
clone size: .
V gene: TRBV7-7
J gene: TRBJ2-1
CDR3 DNA: TGTGCTAGCAGCTTTCTGCGGGATGGGAAGCAGTTCTTC
CDR3 protein: CASSFLRDGKQFF

D gene: TRBD2
clone size: many
V gene: TRBV7-2
J gene: TRBJ2-2
CDR3 DNA: TGTGCCAGCAGCTTAGTGATAGCGGGAGGAACCGGGGAGCTGTTTTTT
CDR3 protein: CASSLVIAGGTGELFF

D gene: .
clone size: .
V gene: TRBV12-3/TRBV12-4
J gene: TRBJ1-1
CDR3 DNA: TGTGCCAGCAGCCCAGGTTGGAACACTGAAGCTTTCTTT
CDR3 protein: CASSPGWNTEAFF

D gene: .
clone size: .
V gene: TRBV25-1
J gene: TRBJ1-1
CDR3 DNA: TGTGCCAGCAGTGATCGACAGTCCATAAACACTGAAGCTTTCTTT
CDR3 protein: CASSDRQSINTEAFF

D gene: .
clone size: many
V gene: TRBV11-2
J gene: TRBJ2-7
CDR3 DNA: TGTGCCAGCAGCTTTGTGGGAGTGGGACACGAGCAGTACTTC
CDR3 protein: CASSFVGVGHEQYF

D gene: .
clone size: few
V gene: TRBV29-1
J gene: TRBJ2-7
CDR3 DNA: TGCAGCGTTGCTCACGGAAACTACGAGCAGTACTTC
CDR3 protein: CSVAHGNYEQYF

D gene: .
clone size: .
V gene: TRBV5-1
J gene: TRBJ1-4
CDR3 DNA: TGCGCCAGCAGCCCGGGGCTTGCTAATGAAAAACTGTTTTTT
CDR3 protein: CASSPGLANEKLFF

D gene: .
clone size: few
V gene: TRBV14
J gene: TRBJ2-7
CDR3 DNA: TGTGCCAGCAGCCTGGGTTACAGATCCTACGAGCAGTACTTC
CDR3 protein: CASSLGYRSYEQYF

D gene: .
clone size: many
V gene: TRBV20-1
J gene: TRBJ1-3
CDR3 DNA: TGCAGTGCTAGAGACCCGTCCGCCGGGGGTTACTCTGGAAACACCATATATTTT
CDR3 protein: CSARDPSAGGYSGNTIYF

D gene: .
clone size: .
V gene: TRBV7-2
J gene: TRBJ2-5
CDR3 DNA: TGTGCCAGCAGCCCCCCTGGCAGCCAAGAGACCCAGTACTTC
CDR3 protein: CASSPPGSQETQYF

D gene: TRBD2
clone size: .
V gene: TRBV11-2
J gene: TRBJ2-2
CDR3 DNA: TGTGCCAGCAGCCCGGGATTTGGGAGGGTAGGCACCGGGGAGCTGTTTTTT
CDR3 protein: CASSPGFGRVGTGELFF

D gene: TRBD2
clone size: .
V gene: TRBV6-1
J gene: TRBJ2-2
CDR3 DNA: TGTGCCAGCAGGATACTAGCGGGAAAGGTGGGGGAGCTGTTTTTT
CDR3 protein: CASRILAGKVGELFF

D gene: .
clone size: many
V gene: TRBV10-3
J gene: TRBJ2-3
CDR3 DNA: TGTGCCATCAGTGTCAGCACAGATACGCAGTATTTT
CDR3 protein: CAISVSTDTQYF

D gene: TRBD2
clone size: .
V gene: TRBV5-3
J gene: TRBJ2-5
CDR3 DNA: TGTGCCAGCAGCATGCGACTAGCGGGGCCTGGGACCCAGTACTTC
CDR3 protein: CASSMRLAGPGTQYF

D gene: TRBD1
clone size: .
V gene: TRBV4-3
J gene: TRBJ1-3
CDR3 DNA: TGCGCCAGCAGCCATTCCGAGGGGGCCTCTGGAAACACCATATATTTT
CDR3 protein: CASSHSEGASGNTIYF

D gene: .
clone size: .
V gene: TRBV18
J gene: TRBJ2-3
CDR3 DNA: TGTGCCAGCTCACCAGTATACACAGATACGCAGTATTTT
CDR3 protein: CASSPVYTDTQYF

D gene: TRBD1
clone size: .
V gene: TRBV12-3/TRBV12-4
J gene: TRBJ1-6
CDR3 DNA: TGTGCCAGCAGTGACCCGACAGGGCCCAATTCACCCCTCCACTTT
CDR3 protein: CASSDPTGPNSPLHF

D gene: TRBD1
clone size: few
V gene: TRBV5-1
J gene: TRBJ2-2
CDR3 DNA: TGCGCCAGCAGCCCTAGGACAGGGGGCTGGGGCGGGGAGCTGTTTTTT
CDR3 protein: CASSPRTGGWGGELFF

D gene: .
clone size: few
V gene: TRBV15
J gene: TRBJ1-2
CDR3 DNA: TGTGCCACCAGCGAGGGGTCCTTCTATGGCTACACCTTC
CDR3 protein: CATSEGSFYGYTF

D gene: TRBD2
clone size: .
V gene: TRBV7-3
J gene: TRBJ2-3
CDR3 DNA: TGTGCCAGCAGCGATGGTCTGCTAGCGGGAGACACGCAGTATTTT
CDR3 protein: CASSDGLLAGDTQYF

D gene: TRBD1
clone size: few
V gene: TRBV5-1
J gene: TRBJ1-2
CDR3 DNA: TGCGCCAGCAGCTTGGCCTGGCGGGTGACAGGGAGCGGCGGCTACACCTTC
CDR3 protein: CASSLAWRVTGSGGYTF

D gene: TRBD2
clone size: few
V gene: TRBV11-1
J gene: TRBJ2-4
CDR3 DNA: TGTGCCAGCACCCATACTCCGGGACTAGCGGGAGTAGCCAAAAACATTCAGTACTTC
CDR3 protein: CASTHTPGLAGVAKNIQYF

D gene: .
clone size: many
V gene: TRBV7-9
J gene: TRBJ2-6
CDR3 DNA: TGTGCCAGCAGCCCCGGGGCAGGGGCCAACGTCCTGACTTTC
CDR3 protein: CASSPGAGANVLTF

D gene: .
clone size: .
V gene: TRBV27
J gene: TRBJ2-5
CDR3 DNA: TGTGCCAGCAGTGCGTGGGGCGGAGAGACCCAGTACTTC
CDR3 protein: CASSAWGGETQYF

D gene: TRBD1
clone size: few
V gene: TRBV5-6
J gene: TRBJ1-2
CDR3 DNA: TGTGCCAGCAGCTCGACCCGGGACAGGCTTTTGGGTGGCTATGGCTACACCTTC
CDR3 protein: CASSSTRDRLLGGYGYTF

D gene: .
clone size: .
V gene: TRBV11-2
J gene: TRBJ1-2
CDR3 DNA: TGTGCCAGCAGGCGTCCGGGACGATTCTATGGCTACACCTTC
CDR3 protein: CASRRPGRFYGYTF

D gene: .
clone size: few
V gene: TRBV7-2
J gene: TRBJ2-3
CDR3 DNA: TGTGCCAGCAGCTCGGGTTACCTAGTGAAAGATACGCAGTATTTT
CDR3 protein: CASSSGYLVKDTQYF